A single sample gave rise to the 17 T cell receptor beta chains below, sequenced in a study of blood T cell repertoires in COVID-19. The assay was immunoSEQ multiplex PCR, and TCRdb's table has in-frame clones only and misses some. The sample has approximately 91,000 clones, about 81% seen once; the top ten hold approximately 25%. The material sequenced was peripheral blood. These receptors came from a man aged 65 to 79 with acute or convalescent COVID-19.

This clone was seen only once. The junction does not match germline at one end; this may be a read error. The CDR3 bases are TGTGCCAGCAGCTTAGAGGGAGGGGGAGGGAGTCCTGGGCACTTC. It is translated as CASSLEGGGGSPGHF. This chain uses TRBV7-2 with TRBJ2-4; the D gene is possibly TRBD2 (7 bases). The V gene's germline CDR1 is SGHTA and CDR2 FQGNSA. The CDR3 contains 15 residues.

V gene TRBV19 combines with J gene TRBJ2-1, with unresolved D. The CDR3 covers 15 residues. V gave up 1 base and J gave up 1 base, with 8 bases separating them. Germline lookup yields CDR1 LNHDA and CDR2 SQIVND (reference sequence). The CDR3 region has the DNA TGTGCCAGTAGTATAGGGCCGGGTTCCTACAATGAGCAGTTCTTC. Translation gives CASSIGPGSYNEQFF. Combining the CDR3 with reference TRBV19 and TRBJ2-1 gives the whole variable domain DGGITQSPKYLFRKEGQNVTLSCEQNLNHDAMYWYRQDPGQGLRLIYYSQIVNDFQKGDIAEGYSVSREKKESFPLTVTSAQKNPTAFYLCASSIGPGSYNEQFFGPGTRLTVL.

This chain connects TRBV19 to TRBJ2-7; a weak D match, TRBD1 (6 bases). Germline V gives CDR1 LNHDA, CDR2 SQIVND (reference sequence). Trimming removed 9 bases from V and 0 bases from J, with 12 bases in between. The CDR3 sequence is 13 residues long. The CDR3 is CASRDMSSYEQYF. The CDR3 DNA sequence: TGTGCCAGCCGGGACATGTCCTCCTACGAGCAGTACTTC. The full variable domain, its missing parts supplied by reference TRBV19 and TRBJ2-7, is DGGITQSPKYLFRKEGQNVTLSCEQNLNHDAMYWYRQDPGQGLRLIYYSQIVNDFQKGDIAEGYSVSREKKESFPLTVTSAQKNPTAFYLCASRDMSSYEQYFGPGTRLTVT.

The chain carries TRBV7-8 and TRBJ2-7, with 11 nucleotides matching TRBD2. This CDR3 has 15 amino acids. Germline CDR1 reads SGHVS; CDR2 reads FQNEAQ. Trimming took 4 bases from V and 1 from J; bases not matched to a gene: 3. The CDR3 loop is CASSYVAGGSYEQYF. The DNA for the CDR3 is TGTGCCAGCAGCTACGTAGCGGGAGGGTCCTACGAGCAGTACTTC.

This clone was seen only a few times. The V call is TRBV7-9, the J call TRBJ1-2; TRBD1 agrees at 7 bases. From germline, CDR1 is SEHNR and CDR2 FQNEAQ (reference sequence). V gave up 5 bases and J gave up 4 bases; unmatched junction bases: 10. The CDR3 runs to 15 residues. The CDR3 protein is CASSPWDSPSYGYTF. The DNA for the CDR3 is TGTGCCAGCAGCCCTTGGGACAGCCCCTCCTATGGCTACACCTTC.

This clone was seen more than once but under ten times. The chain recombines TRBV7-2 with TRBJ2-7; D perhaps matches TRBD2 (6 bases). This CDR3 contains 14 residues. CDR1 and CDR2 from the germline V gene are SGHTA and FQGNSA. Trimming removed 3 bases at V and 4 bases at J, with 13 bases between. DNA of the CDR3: TGTGCCAGCAGCTTCGGACGGGGGAAGTACGAGCAGTACTTC. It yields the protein CASSFGRGKYEQYF.

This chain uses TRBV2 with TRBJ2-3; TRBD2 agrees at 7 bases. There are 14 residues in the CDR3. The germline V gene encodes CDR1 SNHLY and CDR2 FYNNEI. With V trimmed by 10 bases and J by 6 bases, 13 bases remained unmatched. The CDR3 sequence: CATSQAGELDTQYF. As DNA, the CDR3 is TGTGCCACGTCCCAGGCGGGAGAGTTGGATACGCAGTATTTT.

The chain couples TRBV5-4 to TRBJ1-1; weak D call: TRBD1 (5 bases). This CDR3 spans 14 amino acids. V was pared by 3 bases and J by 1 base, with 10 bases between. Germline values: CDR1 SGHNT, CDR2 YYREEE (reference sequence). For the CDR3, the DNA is TGTGCCAGCAGCTCAGAAACAGGGAACACTGAAGCTTTCTTT. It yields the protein CASSSETGNTEAFF.

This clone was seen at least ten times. For the CDR3, the DNA is TGTGCCAGTACCGACGTCCCGGGTCGCGCGATAAACGTCCTGACTTTC. The encoded protein is CASTDVPGRAINVLTF. The genes are TRBV19 and TRBJ2-6; D is undetermined. The CDR3 has 16 residues. Germline V gene lookup returns CDR1 LNHDA and CDR2 SQIVND (reference sequence). The V end was cut by 7 bases, the J end by 10 bases, with 23 bases between.

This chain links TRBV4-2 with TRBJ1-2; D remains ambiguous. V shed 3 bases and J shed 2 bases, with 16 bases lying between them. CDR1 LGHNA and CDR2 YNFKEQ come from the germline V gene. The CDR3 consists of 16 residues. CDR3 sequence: CASSQPSQIMNYGYTF. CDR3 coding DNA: TGTGCCAGCAGCCAGCCGTCACAGATCATGAACTATGGCTACACCTTC.

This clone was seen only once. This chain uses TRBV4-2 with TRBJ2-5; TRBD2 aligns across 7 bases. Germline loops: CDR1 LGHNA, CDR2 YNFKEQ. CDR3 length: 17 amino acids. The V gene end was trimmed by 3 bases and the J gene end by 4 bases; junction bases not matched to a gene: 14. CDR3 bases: TGTGCCAGCAGCCAGGTTCCCCGGGGAGGGCCGACAGAGACCCAGTACTTC. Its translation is CASSQVPRGGPTETQYF.

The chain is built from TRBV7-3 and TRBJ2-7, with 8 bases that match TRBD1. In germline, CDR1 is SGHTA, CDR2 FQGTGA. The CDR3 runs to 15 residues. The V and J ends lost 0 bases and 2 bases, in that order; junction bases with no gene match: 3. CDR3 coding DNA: TGTGCCAGCAGCTTAACCGGGACAGGAGCCTACGAGCAGTACTTC. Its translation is CASSLTGTGAYEQYF.

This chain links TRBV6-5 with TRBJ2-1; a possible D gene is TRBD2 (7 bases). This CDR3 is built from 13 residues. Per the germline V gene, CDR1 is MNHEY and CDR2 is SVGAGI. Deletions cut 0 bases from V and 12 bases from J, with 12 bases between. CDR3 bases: TGTGCCAGCAGTTACTCGCAGAGGGGGGGGCAGTTCTTC. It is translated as CASSYSQRGGQFF.

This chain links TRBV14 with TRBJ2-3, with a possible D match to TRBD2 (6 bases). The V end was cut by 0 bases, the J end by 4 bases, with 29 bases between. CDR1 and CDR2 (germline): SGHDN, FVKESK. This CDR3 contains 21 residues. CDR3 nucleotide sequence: TGTGCCAGCAGCCAAGATTTCAGGCTCACGGCCCGGGGGAACGTCGCAGATACGCAGTATTTT. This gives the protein CASSQDFRLTARGNVADTQYF.

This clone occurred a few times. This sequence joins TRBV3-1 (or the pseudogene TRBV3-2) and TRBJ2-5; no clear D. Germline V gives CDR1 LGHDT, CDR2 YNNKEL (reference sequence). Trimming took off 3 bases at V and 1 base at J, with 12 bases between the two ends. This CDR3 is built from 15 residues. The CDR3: CASSHRILAQETQYF. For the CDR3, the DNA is TGTGCCAGCAGCCACCGGATTTTAGCCCAAGAGACCCAGTACTTC.

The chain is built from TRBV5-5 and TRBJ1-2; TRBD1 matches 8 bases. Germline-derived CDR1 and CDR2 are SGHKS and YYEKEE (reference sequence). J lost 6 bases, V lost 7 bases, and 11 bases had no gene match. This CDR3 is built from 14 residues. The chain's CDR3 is CASQQGADFNGYTF. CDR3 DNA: TGTGCCAGCCAGCAGGGGGCGGATTTCAATGGCTACACCTTC.

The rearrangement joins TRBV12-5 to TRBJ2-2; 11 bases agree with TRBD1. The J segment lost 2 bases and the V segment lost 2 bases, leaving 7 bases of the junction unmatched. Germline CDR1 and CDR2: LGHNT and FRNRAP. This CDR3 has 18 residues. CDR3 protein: CASGLTGTGGVNTGELFF. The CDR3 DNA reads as TGTGCTAGTGGTTTGACCGGGACAGGGGGAGTAAACACCGGGGAGCTGTTTTTT.